The next 2 T cell receptor beta chains were all read from a single sample in a study of cytomegalovirus exposure and HLA in healthy donors. PCR involved 60 Vbeta and 13 Jbeta primers. Repertoires were generated with immunoSEQ multiplex PCR, while TCRdb's copy carries only in-frame clones and drops some. The sample lists 100,000 to 150,000 clones; roughly 69% were seen once. Sequencing was done on a sample of PBMCs. The receptors originated from a human donor in good health.

The V gene is TRBV2, the J gene TRBJ1-6; no clear D gene. Germline assignment: CDR1 SNHLY and CDR2 FYNNEI. Trimming left V 5 bases short and J 10 bases short, with 9 bases between. The CDR3 has 12 amino acids. The CDR3 reads CASSWSGSPLHF. For the CDR3, the DNA is TGTGCCAGCAGTTGGTCAGGATCACCCCTCCACTTT.

The chain carries TRBV11-2 and TRBJ1-2; 8 bases agree with TRBD1. The CDR3 is made up of 17 amino acids. Germline lookup yields CDR1 SGHAT and CDR2 FQNNGV. V lost 3 bases to trimming and J lost 8 bases; unmatched junction nucleotides: 17. CDR3 in DNA: TGTGCCAGCAGCTTTTTGATGAGCGGGTCCCGGGACAGGGGCTACACCTTC. It codes for CASSFLMSGSRDRGYTF.